This TCR beta chain was captured by sequencing in a study of blood T cell repertoires in COVID-19 (dated by TCRdb to the early 2020s). With respect to the entire study: Samples from collaborators originated in the United States, Italy and Spain and spanned both the acute and convalescent phases of COVID-19. The prospective study material was composed of cDNA or gDNA derived from T cells, B-cell-depleted T cells, or PBMCs. Subjects who had been exposed to COVID-19, were actively infected with it, or had recovered from it provided the deeply sampled blood TCRbeta repertoires that made up the dataset. The repertoires were released in a freely available public database intended as a resource for research on the immune response to SARS-CoV-2. Samples came from the ongoing ImmuneRACE study (first 160 participants) plus 1,254 subjects from 6 global collaborators. The sample metadata nearly always contained a de-identified subject ID, COVID-19 status, age in years and sex. Where available, HLA class I and class II types were obtained from metadata supplied by the sample provider rather than from assay-based typing.

TCRbeta CDR3 regions were amplified from genomic DNA by means of the immunoSEQ Assay, a bias-controlled multiplex PCR. As for how the authors treated the data: The number of nucleated cells in each sample was estimated from the amplification of reference gene primers within the assay. To quantify the absolute abundance of each unique TCRbeta CDR3 rearrangement, sequence reads were collapsed and filtered. Productive Simpson clonality was computed per sample as the square root of Simpson's diversity index over productive rearrangements. TCRdb mirrors the immuneACCESS table, restricted to in-frame sequences. Some clones are absent from its copies; in checked studies, under half trace to an unresolved V gene, and the reason for the others is unknown. Clonal size and the V and J genes are those of that table, whereas D and trimming came from the DNA. This sample comprises about 100,000 clones, around four fifths of them detected only once. The ten largest clones capture roughly an eighth of the sample.

CDR1 and CDR2 are read off the germline V gene (reference sequence) as GTSNPN and SVGIG. The CDR3 runs 13 amino acids, cysteine and phenylalanine included. The read is trimmed to its CDR3 DNA, 39 bases read in frame from base 1. Trimming accounts for 2 bases at V and 5 bases at J, while the number of junction bases matched to no gene is 3. With respect to this clone: No antigen is known for it. No base quality information exists; no much larger clone differs at one position.

Results and caveats for the whole study, not just this receptor: The amount of clinical and demographic metadata varied by source and participant and was provided uncurated.

The collaborating institutions used their own protocols to collect whole blood in K2EDTA tubes. For TCRbeta analysis, collaborators shipped samples as frozen whole blood, isolated PBMCs, or DNA extracted from either of those sample types. The sequence joins TRBV30 to TRBJ2-5; 9 nucleotides in the junction match TRBD2. This receptor was taken from a woman in her seventies with acute or convalescent COVID-19. Sequencing input: peripheral blood. The bases are TGTGCCTGGAGTCTAGCGGGGTGGGAGACCCAGTACTTC. Translated, it reads CAWSLAGWETQYF.